Listed below are T cell receptor beta chains from one sample, sequenced in a study of T cells in Graves' hyperthyroidism and ophthalmopathy. One entry per CDR3 protein, called by TCRdb with MiXCR from the multiplex PCR reads. The table records roughly 750,000 distinct CDR3 sequences, less than 20% of them present only once. Source material: blood. The receptors originated from a man aged 18 to 29 with Graves' hyperthyroidism. Each CDR3 is given with its conserved first and last residue. The order of the fields is D gene, J gene, clone size, V gene, CDR3 DNA, CDR3 protein. The D gene is left open where the match is weak. Clone size is given for some rows only: seen once, a few or many times, or a class if the clone is expanded.

. TRBJ1-3 . TRBV7-2 TGTGCCAGCAGCCGAAGACAGGCTGGAAACACCATATATTTT CASSRRQAGNTIYF
TRBD1 TRBJ1-2 few TRBV5-1 TGCGCCAGCAGCTTGGCCCCGGGACAGGACTATGGCTACACCTTC CASSLAPGQDYGYTF
TRBD2 TRBJ2-2 . TRBV5-1 TGCGCCAGCAGAGGAATAGCGGGAGGCATTCCGGGGACCGGGGAGCTGTTTTTT CASRGIAGGIPGTGELFF
. TRBJ2-7 many TRBV10-3 TGTGCCATCAGTGAGTCCCGGACTGCCTCCTACGAGCAGTACTTC CAISESRTASYEQYF
. TRBJ1-5 . TRBV19 TGTGCCAGTAGTATAGACCTGTATCAGCCCCAGCATTTT CASSIDLYQPQHF
TRBD2 TRBJ2-1 . TRBV2 TGTGCCGGCGGGAGGGCCAGCCATGAGCAGTTCTTC CAGGRASHEQFF
. TRBJ2-7 few TRBV28 TGTGCCAGCAGTGTGACGACCAGCTACGAGCAGTACTTC CASSVTTSYEQYF
TRBD2 TRBJ2-7 . TRBV27 TGTGCCAGCAGTTCGTTAGCGGGAGCGAGCTCCTACGAGCAGTACTTC CASSSLAGASSYEQYF
TRBD1 TRBJ2-2 few TRBV7-9 TGTGCCAGCAGCGCCTTCGGGACAGCGAACACCGGGGAGCTGTTTTTT CASSAFGTANTGELFF
. TRBJ2-1 many TRBV27 TGTGCCAGCAGTGGTCCAATGGGGTCCTACAATGAGCAGTTCTTC CASSGPMGSYNEQFF
. TRBJ1-6 many TRBV3-1 TGTGCCAGCAGCCAAGGACGGACCGATAATTCACCCCTCCACTTT CASSQGRTDNSPLHF
. TRBJ2-1 once TRBV20-1 TGCAGTGCTAGAGCTGGCGGCACCTACAATGAGCAGTTCTTC CSARAGGTYNEQFF
. TRBJ2-5 . TRBV19 TGTGCCAGTAGTATAACCAGCCGGGGGGAGACCCAGTACTTC CASSITSRGETQYF
TRBD2 TRBJ2-5 many TRBV7-9 TGTGCCAGCAGCTTAGGCGGGGGCCAAGAGACCCAGTACTTC CASSLGGGQETQYF
TRBD2 TRBJ2-1 many TRBV12-3/TRBV12-4 TGTGCCAGCAGTATTAGCGGGAGAGAGGGTGAGCAGTTCTTC CASSISGREGEQFF
. TRBJ2-2 few TRBV11-2 TGTGCCAGCAGCTTGGTTTCGGGATCTAACACCGGGGAGCTGTTTTTT CASSLVSGSNTGELFF
TRBD1 TRBJ2-2 few TRBV27 TGTGCCAGCAGTACCCGGGACAGGGGAGCGGGGGAGCTGTTTTTT CASSTRDRGAGELFF
. TRBJ2-7 . TRBV3-1 TGTGCCAGCAGCCAAGGGAGGCGATCCTTCTACGAGCAGTACTTC CASSQGRRSFYEQYF
. TRBJ2-3 . TRBV6-6 TGTGCCAGCAGTTCTCAAGAGAGAGATACGCAGTATTTT CASSSQERDTQYF
TRBD2 TRBJ2-1 . TRBV9 TGTGCCAGCAGCGACCACCCCGGGACTAGCGGGATACCTTATGAGCAGTTCTTC CASSDHPGTSGIPYEQFF
. TRBJ1-2 few TRBV11-1 TGTGCCAGCAGCCCCGGGCCCCCCGGCTACACCTTC CASSPGPPGYTF
TRBD2 TRBJ2-1 few TRBV30 TGTGCCTGGAGTGTAGGATGGACTAGCGGGGGGGACAATGAGCAGTTCTTC CAWSVGWTSGGDNEQFF
TRBD2 TRBJ2-7 . TRBV5-1 TGCGCCAGCAGCAAGGACCGGGAGGGAGAGCAGTACTTC CASSKDREGEQYF
TRBD1 TRBJ1-5 . TRBV7-8 TGTGCCAGCAGCACTACCACAGGGGTAAATCAGCCCCAGCATTTT CASSTTTGVNQPQHF